Listed below are T cell receptor beta chains from one sample, sequenced in a study of shared clonotypes between healthy human individuals. Using immunoSEQ multiplex PCR, the repertoire was profiled, and TCRdb retains in-frame clones only, with some absent. The sample has approximately 2.5 million clones; around 90% are singletons. The sequenced sample was naive CD4+ T cells sorted from blood. These receptors originate from a man younger than 30 in good health. The CDR3 runs from the conserved cysteine through the conserved F or W. The order of the fields is J gene, D gene, clone size, V gene, CDR3 protein, CDR3 DNA. D genes are given only for firm matches. Clone size is shown for a subset of rows, as once, few, many or a class of expanded clone.

TRBJ2-5	TRBD1	.	TRBV5-1	CASSLGPGGETQYF	TGCGCCAGCAGCTTGGGGCCAGGGGGAGAGACCCAGTACTTC
TRBJ1-4	.	.	TRBV28	CASISPFGRTNEKLFF	TGTGCCAGCATTTCCCCATTCGGAAGAACTAATGAAAAACTGTTTTTT
TRBJ2-7	.	once	TRBV2	CALERGPYEQYF	TGTGCCCTCGAGAGGGGCCCCTACGAGCAGTACTTC
TRBJ2-3	TRBD2	.	TRBV28	CASSFLRGGSDTQYF	TGTGCCAGCAGTTTTTTGCGGGGGGGATCAGATACGCAGTATTTT
TRBJ1-2	.	.	TRBV7-9	CASSLPEFYGYTF	TGTGCCAGCAGCTTACCGGAGTTCTATGGCTACACCTTC
TRBJ2-2	.	.	TRBV10-1	CASSEGGTGELFF	TGCGCCAGCAGTGAAGGCGGCACCGGGGAGCTGTTTTTT
TRBJ1-2	.	.	TRBV5-1	CASSTTENYGYTF	TGCGCCAGCAGCACCACAGAAAACTATGGCTACACCTTC
TRBJ1-2	TRBD1	.	TRBV19	CASSIDRQGAVDGYTF	TGTGCCAGTAGTATAGATCGACAGGGGGCAGTCGATGGCTACACCTTC
TRBJ2-1	TRBD2	.	TRBV27	CASSYGAGGPYNEQFF	TGTGCCAGCAGTTATGGAGCGGGAGGGCCCTACAATGAGCAGTTCTTC
TRBJ2-3	TRBD2	.	TRBV13	CASKLAGGADTQYF	TGTGCCAGCAAACTAGCGGGGGGGGCAGATACGCAGTATTTT